This passage covers 3 T cell receptor beta chains from one sample sequenced in a study of cytomegalovirus exposure and HLA in healthy donors. 60 Vbeta and 13 Jbeta primers were used in PCR. Assay: immunoSEQ multiplex PCR; the TCRdb copy retains only in-frame clones and omits some. The sample shows more than 200,000 clones, more than 75% of them seen only once. The sample was PBMCs. Receptors were obtained from a human donor in good health.

This chain links TRBV28 with TRBJ2-7; 10 bases align to TRBD2. With 8 bases clipped from V and 5 bases from J, the junction kept 9 bases outside the gene matches. The CDR3 extends over 14 amino acids. Germline CDR1 reads MDHEN; CDR2 reads SYDVKM. The chain's CDR3 is CASRLAGAPDEQYF. CDR3 DNA: TGTGCCAGCCGCCTAGCGGGAGCACCAGACGAGCAGTACTTC.

This CDR3 is CASSIDQGLRTEAFF. The CDR3 DNA reads TGTGCCAGTAGTATAGATCAGGGCTTACGGACAGAAGCTTTCTTT. The V gene is TRBV19, the J gene TRBJ1-1; a weak D match, TRBD1 (5 bases). CDR3 length equals 15 residues. In germline, CDR1 is LNHDA, CDR2 SQIVND (reference sequence). Trimming stripped 0 bases from V and 8 bases from J, with 16 bases between. Full variable domain (remainder filled in from reference TRBV19 and TRBJ1-1): DGGITQSPKYLFRKEGQNVTLSCEQNLNHDAMYWYRQDPGQGLRLIYYSQIVNDFQKGDIAEGYSVSREKKESFPLTVTSAQKNPTAFYLCASSIDQGLRTEAFFGQGTRLTVV.

V and J are TRBV28 and TRBJ2-4, with D maybe TRBD2 (6 bases). Germline CDR1 and CDR2: MDHEN and SYDVKM. This CDR3 contains 14 residues. Trimming removed 11 bases from V and 9 bases from J, with 23 bases in between. The CDR3, as DNA: TGTGCCGGCGAAAAAAATAACAGGCGGGGCATTCAGTACTTC. Translation gives CAGEKNNRRGIQYF.